Presented here are 25 T cell receptor beta chains from one specimen sequenced in a study of CD8 T cells in ankylosing spondylitis. One entry per CDR3 protein, called by TCRdb with MiXCR from the 5' RACE reads. This table has around 150,000 distinct CDR3 sequences, about 17% appearing once. Material for sequencing was blood, either unsorted or a sorted T cell fraction (not recorded which). These receptors were obtained from a male donor with ankylosing spondylitis or in good health (not recorded which).

Here the CDR3 DNA reads TGTGCCAGCAGCCGGACTAGCGGAGCAGATACGCAGTATTTT. This gives the protein CASSRTSGADTQYF. The chain carries TRBV7-7 and TRBJ2-3; 10 nucleotides line up with TRBD2. J gave up 4 bases and V 5 bases, and 3 bases lay outside the gene matches. This CDR3 contains 14 residues. The germline V gene has CDR1 SSHAT and CDR2 FNYEAQ (reference sequence).

V is TRBV12-3 or TRBV12-4 and J is TRBJ2-1; D is uncertain. V lost 2 bases and J 7 bases, leaving 12 bases between the germline ends. The CDR3 consists of 14 residues. CDR3 in DNA: TGTGCCAGCAGTTTACAGGCTGGGCTGAATGAGCAGTTCTTC. Translated, it gives CASSLQAGLNEQFF.

This clonotype appeared once. Since the CDR3 does not end with the conserved phenylalanine or tryptophan, this likely comes from a read error. The V call is TRBV20-1, the J call TRBJ2-7; a weak D match, TRBD1 (6 bases). The CDR3 sequence is 15 residues long. Germline V gene data show CDR1 as DFQATT and CDR2 as SNEGSKA (reference sequence). Trimming left V 1 base short and J 3 bases short, with 16 bases between. The CDR3 coding sequence is TGCAGTGCTAGAGGCCCGGGACAAGGACACTACGAGCAGTACATC. Amino acids: CSARGPGQGHYEQYI.

Concerning this clonotype itself: Relative to the germline gene, one junction end is altered; a read error may explain this. The V call is TRBV25-1, the J call TRBJ2-5; D gene unclear. Germline assignment: CDR1 MGHDK and CDR2 SYGVNS. The CDR3 length is 14 residues. CDR3 loop: CASSEFEDQETQYF. Here the CDR3 DNA reads TGTGCCAGCAGTGAATTTGAGGATCAAGAGACCCAATACTTC.

This clonotype was counted ten times or more. V gene TRBV12-3 or TRBV12-4 combines with J gene TRBJ2-1; D is perhaps TRBD2 (5 bases). CDR3 length: 16 residues. Trimming shortened V by 7 bases and J by 5 bases, and 21 bases separated the two germline ends. The CDR3 sequence is CASTPMAGSSHNEQFF. DNA for the CDR3: TGTGCCAGCACTCCGATGGCGGGCAGCTCTCACAATGAGCAGTTCTTC.

The DNA of the CDR3 is TGCAGTGCGCCTACAGGGATCGGAGCGCGAACCGGGGAGCTGTTTTTT. Residues: CSAPTGIGARTGELFF. The chain is built from TRBV20-1 and TRBJ2-2; tentative D call: TRBD1 (6 bases). The CDR3 covers 16 residues. In germline, CDR1 is DFQATT, CDR2 SNEGSKA (reference sequence). V lost 6 bases to trimming and J lost 5 bases, with 22 bases between them.

The sample holds a few counts of this clonotype. The chain recombines TRBV7-6 with TRBJ2-7, with D possibly TRBD2 on 5 matching bases. Deletions cut 1 base from V and 4 bases from J, with 20 bases between. The CDR3 runs to 17 residues. Germline lookup yields CDR1 SGHVS and CDR2 FNYEAQ. This CDR3 is CASSLGSASGGFYEQYF. The CDR3 bases are TGTGCCAGCAGCTTAGGGTCCGCGAGCGGAGGTTTTTACGAGCAGTACTTC.

CDR3 in DNA: TGTGCCAGCAGCCGGAAAACCCCACTAGCGGAGTACGATGAGCAGTTCTTC. Its translation is CASSRKTPLAEYDEQFF. The V gene is TRBV6-1, the J gene TRBJ2-1; TRBD2 agrees at 8 bases. The CDR3 has 17 amino acids. Germline CDR1 is MNHNS and CDR2 is SASEGT. Trimming cost V 6 bases and J 8 bases; bases outside gene matches: 18.

This clonotype appeared many times. The genes are TRBV5-1 and TRBJ1-1; D uncertain. The V gene lost 7 bases and the J gene lost 3 bases, with 25 bases spanning the gap. The length of the CDR3 is 17 residues. Germline CDR1 is SGHRS and CDR2 is YFSETQ. The CDR3, as DNA: TGCGCCAGCGGGGAACGTGGTCTCTCGGCGTCGTACACTGAAGCTTTCTTT. Its protein product is CASGERGLSASYTEAFF.

For this clonotype: A junction boundary mismatches the germline segment, possibly from a read error. The rearrangement links TRBV28 to TRBJ2-7; 7 bases are a match to TRBD1. This CDR3 spans 13 amino acids. The germline V gene encodes CDR1 MDHEN and CDR2 SYDVKM. The DNA of the CDR3 is TGTGCCAACAGTTTGAACCTCCGGGACAGCGGTTTCTTC. Encoded protein: CANSLNLRDSGFF.

J is TRBJ1-1 and V is TRBV12-3 or TRBV12-4, with 8 bases lining up with TRBD1. This CDR3 has 14 amino acids. The V segment lost 1 base and the J segment 3 bases; nucleotides outside the gene matches: 1. The CDR3 loop reads CASSLVQGDTEAFF. The CDR3 DNA reads as TGTGCCAGCAGTTTAGTACAGGGGGACACTGAAGCTTTCTTT.

On this clonotype itself: This sequence may be a read error, since a much larger clone differs from it by one base. This chain uses TRBV27 with TRBJ2-3; tentatively, D is TRBD1 (6 bases). CDR1 is MNHEY, CDR2 SMNVEV, per germline (reference sequence). Trimming took 3 bases from V and 1 from J, leaving 11 bases between them. This CDR3 contains 15 residues. The CDR3 loop is CASSFLGGGTDTQYF. The CDR3 DNA reads TGTGCCAGCAGTTTCTTAGGGGGAGGCACAGATACGCAGTATTTT.

This CDR3 is CASTLGIGRETQYF. The CDR3 DNA is TGTGCCAGCACACTTGGTATCGGGAGAGAGACCCAGTACTTC. This sequence joins TRBV28 and TRBJ2-5; possible D gene TRBD2, 6 bases. CDR3 size: 14 residues. Trimming took 7 bases from V and 4 from J, leaving 16 bases between them. Germline V gene sequence: CDR1 MDHEN, CDR2 SYDVKM.

The CDR3 is CSAEPPGQGNSPLHF. CDR3 nucleotides: TGCAGTGCCGAACCACCGGGACAGGGGAATTCACCCCTCCACTTT. The genes are TRBV20-1 and TRBJ1-6; 10 nucleotides agree with TRBD1. Germline V gene data show CDR1 as DFQATT and CDR2 as SNEGSKA (reference sequence). The CDR3 has 15 amino acids. The V and J ends lost 6 bases and 7 bases, in that order; junction bases with no gene match: 9.

This clonotype has just a few counts. The chain recombines TRBV28 with TRBJ1-1; D perhaps matches TRBD1 (5 bases). Trimming cost V 9 bases and J 1 base, with 9 bases left between them. CDR1 and CDR2 from the germline V gene are MDHEN and SYDVKM. CDR3 length: 12 amino acids. The CDR3 DNA reads TGTGCCAGTGGACACGAGAACACTGAAGCTTTCTTT. This codes for CASGHENTEAFF.

The chain is built from TRBV19 and TRBJ1-1; no firm D call. Trimming pared 7 bases from V and 6 bases from J, leaving 15 bases between. Germline values: CDR1 LNHDA, CDR2 SQIVND (reference sequence). The CDR3 contains 13 residues. CDR3 bases: TGTGCCAGTACCGACGGTTGGGTCTCTGAAGCTTTCTTT. It is translated as CASTDGWVSEAFF.

This clonotype was seen ten or more times. The chain uses TRBV7-2 and TRBJ1-5, with D hard to call. The CDR3 consists of 14 residues. Trimming took off 1 base at V and 9 bases at J, with 13 bases between the two ends. In germline, CDR1 is SGHTA, CDR2 FQGNSA. The DNA for the CDR3 is TGTGCCAGCAGCTTAGTAGGGAGACTGGCGCCCCAGCATTTT. Translation gives CASSLVGRLAPQHF. The complete variable domain, with remaining parts taken from reference TRBV7-2 and TRBJ1-5, reads GAGVSQSPSNKVTEKGKDVELRCDPISGHTALYWYRQSLGQGLEFLIYFQGNSAPDKSGLPSDRFSAERTGGSVSTLTIQRTQQEDSAVYLCASSLVGRLAPQHFGDGTRLSIL.

This clonotype appeared a few times. The V call is TRBV20-1, the J call TRBJ2-7, with D perhaps matching TRBD1 or TRBD2 (6 bases each). The germline gives CDR1 DFQATT, CDR2 SNEGSKA (reference sequence). The CDR3 consists of 14 residues. V lost 5 bases and J 0 bases, leaving 14 bases between the germline ends. CDR3 coding DNA: TGCAGTGCTCCAAGGGGGGACTCCTCCTACGAGCAGTACTTC. Translating gives CSAPRGDSSYEQYF.

This clonotype was found many times. The V call is TRBV15, the J call TRBJ1-1; possibly TRBD1 for D (5 bases). Looked up from germline, CDR1 is LNHNV and CDR2 is YYDKDF (reference sequence). V dropped 2 bases and J dropped 6 bases, with 7 bases sitting between them. The CDR3 has 12 amino acids. Written as DNA, the CDR3 is TGTGCCACCAGCAGAATCAGGGCTGAAGCTTTCTTT. Translating it yields CATSRIRAEAFF. Full variable domain (outside the CDR3, taken from reference TRBV15 and TRBJ1-1): DAMVIQNPRYQVTQFGKPVTLSCSQTLNHNVMYWYQQKSSQAPKLLFHYYDKDFNNEADTPDNFQSRRPNTSFCFLDIRSPGLGDTAMYLCATSRIRAEAFFGQGTRLTVV.

This clonotype was recorded at least ten times. The CDR3 protein is CASSPAGTSGHRPSYNEQFF. CDR3 coding DNA: TGTGCCAGCAGCCCCGCCGGGACTAGCGGGCACCGCCCTTCCTACAATGAGCAGTTCTTC. The chain carries TRBV28 and TRBJ2-1; 12 bases match TRBD2. This CDR3 has 20 residues. Germline-derived CDR1 and CDR2 are MDHEN and SYDVKM. With 6 bases clipped from V and 1 base from J, the junction kept 16 bases outside the gene matches.

This clonotype was seen ten or more times. CDR3 nucleotide sequence: TGTGCCAGCAGCCAATCCGGGGAGCTGTTTTTT. Translation gives CASSQSGELFF. This sequence joins TRBV3-1 and TRBJ2-2; D is unresolved. V lost 2 bases to trimming and J lost 6 bases, with 1 base between them. The CDR3 totals 11 residues. Germline CDR1 LGHDT, CDR2 YNNKEL (reference sequence).

V and J are TRBV10-3 and TRBJ1-3; D not certain. The CDR3 loop spans 14 amino acids. Germline V gives CDR1 ENHRY, CDR2 SYGVKD. V shed 4 bases and J shed 4 bases, with 11 bases lying between them. The CDR3 nucleotides are TGTGCCATCAGTGTGTCAGCCCTGGGAAACACCATATATTTT. This translates into CAISVSALGNTIYF.

The rearrangement links TRBV5-6 to TRBJ2-1, with TRBD1 matching over 8 bases. This CDR3 is 14 amino acids long. Germline V gives CDR1 SGHDT, CDR2 YYEEEE. Trimming cost V 2 bases and J 7 bases; bases outside gene matches: 5. Here the CDR3 DNA reads TGTGCCAGCAGCTTCCCGACAGGGGCAAATGAGCAGTTCTTC. This translates into CASSFPTGANEQFF.

This chain joins TRBV28 and TRBJ2-5, with 9 bases that match TRBD1. Trimming cost V 6 bases and J 9 bases; bases outside gene matches: 11. The length of the CDR3 is 14 residues. The V gene's germline CDR1 is MDHEN and CDR2 SYDVKM. The CDR3 sequence is CASSPGQGKGPQYF. CDR3 coding DNA: TGTGCCAGCAGCCCTGGACAGGGGAAAGGGCCCCAGTACTTC.

This clonotype was recorded many times. The chain uses TRBV3-1 and TRBJ2-7, with 8 bases matching TRBD2. The CDR3 consists of 13 residues. V lost 4 bases, J lost 4 bases, and 3 bases stayed unmatched. The V gene's germline CDR1 is LGHDT and CDR2 YNNKEL (reference sequence). CDR3 nucleotide sequence: TGTGCCAGCAGCCGCGGACTAGCTTACGAGCAGTACTTC. Its protein product is CASSRGLAYEQYF.